A selection of T cell receptor beta chains follows, all from one sample in a study of identical twins. Each CDR3 protein gets one entry after TCRdb re-called the 5' RACE reads with MiXCR. The table has 1.5 million to 2 million distinct CDR3 sequences, about 31% seen once. Source material: cord blood. Source of these receptors: a newborn girl in good health. CDR3s include the opening cysteine and the closing phenylalanine or tryptophan. D genes are given only for firm matches. Some rows mark clone size as missing; the rest say once, few, many or name a class of expanded clone.

clone_size j_call d_call v_call cdr3_length cdr3_aa cdr3_nt
- TRBJ2-5 TRBD2 TRBV6-1 15 CASSESASGRDEQYF TGTGCCAGCAGTGAATCTGCTAGCGGGAGGGATGAGCAGTACTTC
- TRBJ2-5 - TRBV5-1 15 CASSLGQTYQETQYF TGCGCCAGCAGCTTGGGACAGACGTACCAAGAGACCCAGTACTTC
many TRBJ1-2 TRBD1 TRBV5-1 13 CASSLVTGDGYTF TGTGCCAGCAGCTTAGTTACAGGGGATGGCTACACCTTC
few TRBJ2-5 TRBD2 TRBV20-1 12 CSAGTSPQTQYF TGCAGTGCTGGGACTAGCCCGCAGACCCAGTACTTC
few TRBJ2-2 TRBD2 TRBV28 15 CASSPRLAWTGELFF TGTGCCAGCAGCCCTAGACTAGCGTGGACCGGGGAGCTGTTTTTT
- TRBJ2-2 - TRBV4-1 13 CASSQGYRGELFF TGCGCCAGCAGCCAAGGATATCGGGGGGAGCTGTTTTTT
many TRBJ2-1 - TRBV20-1 14 CSAKRKVAANEQFF TGCAGTGCTAAACGGAAAGTAGCTGCTAATGAGCAGTTCTTC
- TRBJ2-5 TRBD2 TRBV20-1 16 CSARDFSSGGFLEQYF TGCAGTGCTAGAGATTTCTCTAGCGGGGGGTTCTTGGAGCAGTACTTC
- TRBJ2-3 - TRBV9 16 CASSVGSGLSTDTQYF TGTGCCAGCAGCGTAGGTAGCGGTCTAAGCACAGATACGCAGTATTTT
few TRBJ2-7 - TRBV10-2 13 CASSDGGSNEQYF TGCGCCAGCAGTGACGGTGGGAGCAACGAGCAGTACTTC
- TRBJ2-7 - TRBV3-1 14 CASAQGLSSYEQYF TGTGCCAGCGCCCAGGGACTCAGCTCCTACGAGCAGTACTTC
- TRBJ2-1 TRBD2 TRBV28 20 CASSFPLLAGAPPSYNEQFF TGTGCCAGCAGTTTTCCCCTCTTAGCGGGAGCCCCTCCCTCCTACAATGAGCAGTTCTTC
many TRBJ2-5 - TRBV6-5 13 CASSRTVQETQYF TGTGCCAGCAGTCGGACGGTTCAAGAGACCCAGTACTTC
few TRBJ2-5 TRBD1 TRBV24-1 15 CATSDPGTVQETQYF TGTGCCACCAGTGACCCAGGGACAGTCCAAGAGACCCAGTACTTC
few TRBJ2-1 TRBD1 TRBV4-1 16 CASSQDHRGSYNEQFF TGCGCCAGCAGCCAAGATCACAGGGGATCCTACAATGAGCAGTTCTTC